The table lists the clone carrying this T cell receptor beta chain with a count of one. These data originate in a study of cytotoxic CD8 clonotypes in ibrutinib-treated CLL. TCRdb's table, derived via immunoSEQ multiplex PCR, lists solely in-frame clones and lacks some. The table has approximately 280,000 clones, roughly 76% seen once. Germline-derived CDR1 and CDR2 are SGHRS and YFSETQ. Trimming pared 0 bases from V and 3 bases from J, leaving 13 bases between. The CDR3 is 15 amino acids. The chain is built from TRBV5-1 and TRBJ2-7; perhaps D is TRBD1 or TRBD2 (5 bases each). The clonotype comes from a human donor with chronic lymphocytic leukemia. This sample comprised PBMCs, obtained at disease progression, from a patient treated with ibrutinib. CDR3 sequence reads: CASSLDEGQGYEQYF. The CDR3 DNA sequence: TGCGCCAGCAGCTTGGACGAGGGGCAAGGCTACGAGCAGTACTTC.